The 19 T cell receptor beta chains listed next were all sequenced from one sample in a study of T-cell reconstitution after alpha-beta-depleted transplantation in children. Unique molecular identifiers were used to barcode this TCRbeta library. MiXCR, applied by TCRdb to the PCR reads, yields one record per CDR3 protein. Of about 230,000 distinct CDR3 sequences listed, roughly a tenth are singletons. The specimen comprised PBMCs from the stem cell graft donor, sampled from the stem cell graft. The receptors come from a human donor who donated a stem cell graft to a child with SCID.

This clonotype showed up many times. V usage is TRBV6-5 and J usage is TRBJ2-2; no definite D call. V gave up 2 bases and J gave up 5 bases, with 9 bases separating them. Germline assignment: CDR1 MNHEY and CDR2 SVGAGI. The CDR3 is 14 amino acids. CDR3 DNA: TGTGCCAGCAGTTACAGGGTGCGGACCGGGGAGCTGTTTTTT. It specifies CASSYRVRTGELFF.

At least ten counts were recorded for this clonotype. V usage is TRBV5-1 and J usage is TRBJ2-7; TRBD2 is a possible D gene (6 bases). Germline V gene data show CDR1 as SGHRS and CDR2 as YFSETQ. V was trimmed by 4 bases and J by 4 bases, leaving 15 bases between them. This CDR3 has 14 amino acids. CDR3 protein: CASSLTSFLYEQYF. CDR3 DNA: TGCGCCAGCAGCCTGACTAGTTTCTTATACGAGCAGTACTTC.

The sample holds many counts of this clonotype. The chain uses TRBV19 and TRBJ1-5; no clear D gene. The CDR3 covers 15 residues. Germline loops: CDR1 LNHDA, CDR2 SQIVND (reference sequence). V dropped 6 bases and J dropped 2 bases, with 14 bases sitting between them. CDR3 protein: CASRPKGWGNQPQHF. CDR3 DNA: TGTGCCAGTAGGCCGAAGGGATGGGGCAATCAGCCCCAGCATTTT.

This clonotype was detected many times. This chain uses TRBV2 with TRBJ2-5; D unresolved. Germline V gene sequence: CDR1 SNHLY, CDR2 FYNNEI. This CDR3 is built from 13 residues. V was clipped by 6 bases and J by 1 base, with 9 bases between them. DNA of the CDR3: TGTGCCAGCAGGCCGGGTCCCCAAGAGACCCAGTACTTC. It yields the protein CASRPGPQETQYF.

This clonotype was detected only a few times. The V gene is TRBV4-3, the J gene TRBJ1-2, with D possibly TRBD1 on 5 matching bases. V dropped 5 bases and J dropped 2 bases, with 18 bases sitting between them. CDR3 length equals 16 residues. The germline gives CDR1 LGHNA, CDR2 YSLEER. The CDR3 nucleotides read TGCGCCAGCAGCGCCGGGACGGCCAACTCCAACTATGGCTACACCTTC. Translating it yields CASSAGTANSNYGYTF.

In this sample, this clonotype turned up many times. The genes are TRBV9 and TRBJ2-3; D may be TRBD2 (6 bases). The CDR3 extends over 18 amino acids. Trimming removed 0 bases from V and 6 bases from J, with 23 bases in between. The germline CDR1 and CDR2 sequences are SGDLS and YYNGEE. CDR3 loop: CASSVAVVVSAGSDTQYF. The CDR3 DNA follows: TGTGCCAGCAGCGTAGCCGTAGTGGTCTCCGCGGGGTCGGATACGCAGTATTTT.

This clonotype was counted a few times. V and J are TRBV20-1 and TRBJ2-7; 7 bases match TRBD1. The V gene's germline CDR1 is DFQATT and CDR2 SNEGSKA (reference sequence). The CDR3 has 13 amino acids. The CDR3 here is CSVIDRASYEQYF. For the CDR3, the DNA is TGCAGCGTGATCGACAGGGCCTCCTACGAGCAGTACTTC.

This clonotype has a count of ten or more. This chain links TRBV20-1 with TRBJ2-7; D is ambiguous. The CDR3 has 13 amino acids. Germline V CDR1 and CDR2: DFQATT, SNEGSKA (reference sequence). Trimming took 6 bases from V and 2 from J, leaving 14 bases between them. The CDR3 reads CSASNMAPYEQYF. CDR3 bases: TGCAGTGCCAGCAATATGGCTCCCTACGAGCAGTACTTC.

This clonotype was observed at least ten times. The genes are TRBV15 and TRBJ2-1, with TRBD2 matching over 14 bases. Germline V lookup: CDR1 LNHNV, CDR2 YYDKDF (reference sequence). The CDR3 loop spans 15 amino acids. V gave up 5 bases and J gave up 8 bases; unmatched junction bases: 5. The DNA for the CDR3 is TGTGCCACCAGCTACGGGACTAGCGGGGGTTATGAGCAGTTCTTC. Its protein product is CATSYGTSGGYEQFF.

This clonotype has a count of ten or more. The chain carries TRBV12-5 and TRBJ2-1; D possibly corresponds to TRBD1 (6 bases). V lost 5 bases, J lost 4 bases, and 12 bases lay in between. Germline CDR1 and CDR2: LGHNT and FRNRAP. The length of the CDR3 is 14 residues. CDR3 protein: CASGIGTIYNEQFF. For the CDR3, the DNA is TGTGCTAGTGGTATCGGGACAATATACAATGAGCAGTTCTTC.

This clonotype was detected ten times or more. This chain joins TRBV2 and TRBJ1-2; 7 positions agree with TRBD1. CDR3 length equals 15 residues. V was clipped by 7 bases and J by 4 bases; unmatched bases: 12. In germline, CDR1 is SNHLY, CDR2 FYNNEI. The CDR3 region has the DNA TGTGCCAGCAATGCCGGGGGACAGACCTTCTATGGCTACACCTTC. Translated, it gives CASNAGGQTFYGYTF.

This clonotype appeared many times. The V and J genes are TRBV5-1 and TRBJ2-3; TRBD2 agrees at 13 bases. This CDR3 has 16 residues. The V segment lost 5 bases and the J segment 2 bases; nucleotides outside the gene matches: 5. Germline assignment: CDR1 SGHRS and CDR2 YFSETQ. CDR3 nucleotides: TGCGCCAGCAGAGTGGGGACTAGCGGGGTCACAGATACGCAGTATTTT. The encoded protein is CASRVGTSGVTDTQYF.

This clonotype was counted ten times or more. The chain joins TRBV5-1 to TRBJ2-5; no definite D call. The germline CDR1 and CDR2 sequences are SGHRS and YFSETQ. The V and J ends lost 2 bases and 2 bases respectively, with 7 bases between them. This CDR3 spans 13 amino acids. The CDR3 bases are TGCGCCAGCAGCTTCGGAATACAAGAGACCCAGTACTTC. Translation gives CASSFGIQETQYF.

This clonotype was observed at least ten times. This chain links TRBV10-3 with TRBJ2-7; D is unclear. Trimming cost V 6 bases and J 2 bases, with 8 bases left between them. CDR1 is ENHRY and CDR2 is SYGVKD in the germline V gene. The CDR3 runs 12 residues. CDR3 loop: CAISQATYEQYF. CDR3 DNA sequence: TGTGCCATCAGCCAGGCTACCTACGAGCAGTACTTC.

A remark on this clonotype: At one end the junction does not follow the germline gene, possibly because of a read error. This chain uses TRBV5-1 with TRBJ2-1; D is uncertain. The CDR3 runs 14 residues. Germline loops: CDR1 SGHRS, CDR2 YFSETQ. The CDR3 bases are TGCGCCAGCAGCTTGTTTCTTTCGGCCAATGGGCAGTTCTTC. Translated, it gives CASSLFLSANGQFF.

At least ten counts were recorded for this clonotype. The CDR3: CASSLYAGVETQYF. CDR3 DNA sequence: TGCGCCAGCAGCTTGTATGCAGGGGTGGAGACCCAGTACTTC. The chain has TRBV5-1 and TRBJ2-5; tentative D call: TRBD1 (6 bases). Germline CDR1 and CDR2: SGHRS and YFSETQ. Trimming left V 1 base short and J 5 bases short, with 12 bases between. There are 14 residues in the CDR3.

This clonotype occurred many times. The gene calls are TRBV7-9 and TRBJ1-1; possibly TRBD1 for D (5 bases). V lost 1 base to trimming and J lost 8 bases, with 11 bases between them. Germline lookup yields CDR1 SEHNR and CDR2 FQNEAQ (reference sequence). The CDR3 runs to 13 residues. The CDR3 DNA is TGTGCCAGCAGCTTAGATCCGGGGACGGAAGCTTTCTTT. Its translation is CASSLDPGTEAFF.

Here the CDR3 reads CAWSLLTGSMNTEAFF. CDR3 sequence (DNA): TGTGCCTGGAGTCTATTAACAGGAAGCATGAACACTGAAGCTTTCTTT. The chain has TRBV30 and TRBJ1-1; tentative D call: TRBD1 (5 bases). Germline loops: CDR1 GTSNPN, CDR2 SVGIG (reference sequence). The CDR3 covers 16 residues. V was trimmed by 2 bases and J by 0 bases, leaving 16 bases between them.

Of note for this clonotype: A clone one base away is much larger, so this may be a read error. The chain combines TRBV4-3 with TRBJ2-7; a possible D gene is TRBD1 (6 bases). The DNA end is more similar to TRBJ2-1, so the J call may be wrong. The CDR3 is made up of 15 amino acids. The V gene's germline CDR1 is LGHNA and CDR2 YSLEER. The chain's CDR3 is CASSQEGAQGYEQFF. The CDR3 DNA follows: TGCGCCAGCAGCCAAGAGGGAGCACAGGGCTACGAGCAGTTCTTC.